One and the same sample provided the 24 T cell receptor beta chains below, sequenced in a study of blood T cell repertoires in COVID-19. TCRdb's table, derived via immunoSEQ multiplex PCR, lists solely in-frame clones and lacks some. The data hold some 46,000 clones, with 80% to 90% observed a single time. Specimen: peripheral blood. These receptors all come from a human donor in a cohort sampled during active COVID-19.

J is TRBJ2-2 and V is TRBV5-1; perhaps TRBD2 as D (6 bases). The germline V gene has CDR1 SGHRS and CDR2 YFSETQ. CDR3 length: 16 residues. The V end was cut by 0 bases, the J end by 0 bases, with 9 bases between. CDR3 protein: CASSLVLASNTGELFF. The CDR3 nucleotides are TGCGCCAGCAGCTTGGTTCTAGCGTCGAACACCGGGGAGCTGTTTTTT. Filled out from reference TRBV5-1 and TRBJ2-2, the complete variable domain reads KAGVTQTPRYLIKTRGQQVTLSCSPISGHRSVSWYQQTPGQGLQFLFEYFSETQRNKGNFPGRFSGRQFSNSRSEMNVSTLELGDSALYLCASSLVLASNTGELFFGEGSRLTVL.

The chain couples TRBV7-6 to TRBJ2-5, with 7 bases aligning to TRBD2. With V trimmed by 5 bases and J by 4 bases, 16 bases remained unmatched. Per the germline V gene, CDR1 is SGHVS and CDR2 is FNYEAQ. This CDR3 region has 17 residues. The chain's CDR3 is CASSRRIGAGVGETQYF. CDR3 DNA sequence: TGTGCCAGCAGCAGGCGAATCGGGGCGGGAGTCGGAGAGACCCAGTACTTC.

The rearrangement joins TRBV3-1 (or the pseudogene TRBV3-2) to TRBJ2-7; D remains ambiguous. Trimming stripped 3 bases from V and 0 bases from J, with 9 bases between. The CDR3 contains 14 residues. Germline CDR1 LGHDT, CDR2 YNNKEL (reference sequence). The CDR3 spells CASSHSLPSYEQYF. CDR3 bases: TGTGCCAGCAGCCATAGCTTACCCTCCTACGAGCAGTACTTC.

The chain uses TRBV6-5 and TRBJ1-2, with 7 nucleotides matching TRBD1. Germline lookup yields CDR1 MNHEY and CDR2 SVGAGI. Trimming at V came to 5 bases and at J to 3 bases, leaving 6 bases not matched to a gene. CDR3 length: 14 amino acids. CDR3 bases: TGTGCCAGCAGTAGACAGGGATCCCACTATGGCTACACCTTC. It codes for CASSRQGSHYGYTF.

The chain links TRBV11-2 to TRBJ2-3, with TRBD2 matching over 10 bases. CDR3 length: 19 residues. The germline V gene has CDR1 SGHAT and CDR2 FQNNGV. J was trimmed by 0 bases and V by 0 bases; bases with no gene match: 9. The CDR3: CASSLDTQLAGLSTDTQYF. In DNA form, the CDR3 reads TGTGCCAGCAGCTTAGATACCCAACTAGCGGGATTGAGCACAGATACGCAGTATTTT.

V is TRBV9 and J is TRBJ2-1; 7 nucleotides agree with TRBD2. V lost 1 base to trimming and J lost 2 bases; unmatched junction nucleotides: 12. CDR1 is SGDLS and CDR2 is YYNGEE in the germline V gene. The CDR3 sequence is 18 residues long. CDR3 region: CASSVIAGPPGAYNEQFF. For the CDR3, the DNA is TGTGCCAGCAGCGTAATAGCGGGTCCGCCGGGCGCCTACAATGAGCAGTTCTTC.

The chain employs TRBV7-2 and TRBJ2-1, with TRBD2 matching 8 bases. CDR3 length: 16 residues. Germline CDR1 is SGHTA and CDR2 is FQGNSA. With 5 bases clipped from V and 2 bases from J, the junction kept 8 bases outside the gene matches. CDR3 DNA: TGTGCCAGCAGCGAGCGGGAGCTCCTCACCTACAATGAGCAGTTCTTC. Translating it yields CASSERELLTYNEQFF.

The rearrangement joins TRBV7-2 to TRBJ1-2; D uncertain. Germline V CDR1 and CDR2: SGHTA, FQGNSA. CDR3 length equals 13 residues. The germline V and J ends were trimmed by 1 base and 8 bases, with 11 bases remaining between them. CDR3 DNA sequence: TGTGCCAGCAGCTTAGGTACAGATTTCGGCTACACCTTC. The encoded protein is CASSLGTDFGYTF.

This clone showed up just once. The J gene is TRBJ2-3, the V gene TRBV2, with 10 bases fitting TRBD2. Per germline, CDR1 SNHLY and CDR2 FYNNEI. The CDR3 has 17 residues. With V trimmed by 6 bases and J by 0 bases, 9 bases remained unmatched. The CDR3 DNA follows: TGTGCCAGCAGACAAACCCCGACTAGCGGGAGCACAGATACGCAGTATTTT. It yields the protein CASRQTPTSGSTDTQYF.

This clone occurred a few times. The CDR3 is CASSFGAPGLAGIVQYF. CDR3 in DNA: TGCGCCAGCAGCTTCGGCGCCCCGGGACTAGCGGGAATCGTGCAGTACTTC. The chain carries TRBV5-1 and TRBJ2-7; 13 nucleotides line up with TRBD2. The junction had 14 bases not matched to a gene; V was cut back by 2 bases and J by 9 bases. The CDR3 has 17 residues. The germline V gene has CDR1 SGHRS and CDR2 YFSETQ.

The CDR3 region has the DNA TGTGCCAGCAGTTTCTCAGGGTCCGAGCAGTACTTC. Amino acid sequence: CASSFSGSEQYF. The chain links TRBV27 to TRBJ2-7, with D tentatively TRBD1 (5 bases). This CDR3 has 12 amino acids. Deletions cut 3 bases from V and 6 bases from J, with 9 bases between. CDR1 is MNHEY, CDR2 SMNVEV, per germline (reference sequence).

The chain couples TRBV6-5 to TRBJ1-6, with TRBD1 identical over 7 bases. With V trimmed by 3 bases and J by 4 bases, 3 bases remained unmatched. Germline CDR1 and CDR2: MNHEY and SVGAGI. There are 15 residues in the CDR3. The CDR3 reads CASSYRQGYNSPLHF. The CDR3 nucleotides read TGTGCCAGCAGTTATAGACAGGGTTATAATTCACCCCTCCACTTT.

The chain joins TRBV6-2 or TRBV6-3 to TRBJ2-1, with 9 bases matching TRBD1. CDR3 size: 15 residues. The germline V gene has CDR1 MNHEY and CDR2 SVGEGT. Trimming cost V 4 bases and J 8 bases; bases outside gene matches: 9. The CDR3 coding sequence is TGTGCCAGCAGTTTGGGAGGGACAGGGAAGGATGAGCAGTTCTTC. As protein: CASSLGGTGKDEQFF.

The chain employs TRBV5-1 and TRBJ2-1; TRBD1 aligns across 7 bases. Trimming at V came to 3 bases and at J to 0 bases, leaving 6 bases not matched to a gene. The CDR3 consists of 16 residues. The V gene's germline CDR1 is SGHRS and CDR2 YFSETQ. CDR3 residues: CASSSTGLNSYNEQFF. CDR3 coding DNA: TGCGCCAGCAGCTCGACAGGGCTGAACTCCTACAATGAGCAGTTCTTC.

The chain is built from TRBV5-6 and TRBJ2-6; perhaps TRBD2 as D (6 bases). The CDR3 spans 15 residues. Per germline, CDR1 SGHDT and CDR2 YYEEEE. The V and J ends lost 4 bases and 2 bases respectively, with 10 bases between them. CDR3 nucleotide sequence: TGTGCCAGCAGCCCAGCGGGTGCTGGGGCCAACGTCCTGACTTTC. Amino acid sequence: CASSPAGAGANVLTF.

The chain employs TRBV9 and TRBJ1-1; D unresolved. The V and J ends lost 2 bases and 3 bases respectively, with 8 bases between them. The CDR3 consists of 13 residues. CDR1 is SGDLS, CDR2 YYNGEE, per germline. CDR3 bases: TGTGCCAGCAGCGTGGGAGGAGACACTGAAGCTTTCTTT. Protein sequence: CASSVGGDTEAFF.

The rearrangement links TRBV3-1 (or the pseudogene TRBV3-2) to TRBJ2-3; D gene ambiguous. The ends were cut back, 0 bases at V and 3 bases at J, with 13 bases in the middle. Germline loops: CDR1 LGHDT, CDR2 YNNKEL (reference sequence). This CDR3 contains 16 residues. CDR3 region: CASSQEMGPLTDTQYF. CDR3 nucleotide sequence: TGTGCCAGCAGCCAAGAAATGGGCCCCCTGACAGATACGCAGTATTTT.

On this clone: Other DNA sequences in the same sample also yield this CDR3. This chain links TRBV9 with TRBJ2-1; maybe TRBD2 (5 bases). Between the trimmed V and J ends, which lost 0 bases and 4 bases, there was a span of 8 bases. The CDR3 contains 14 residues. Germline V gene lookup returns CDR1 SGDLS and CDR2 YYNGEE. The CDR3 DNA follows: TGTGCCAGCAGCGTAGGGCTAGCTTACAATGAGCAGTTCTTC. Protein sequence: CASSVGLAYNEQFF.

This chain uses TRBV20-1 with TRBJ2-5; 7 bases map to TRBD2. The CDR3 length is 11 residues. Trimming took 8 bases from V and 4 from J; bases not matched to a gene: 4. The V gene's germline CDR1 is DFQATT and CDR2 SNEGSKA (reference sequence). The CDR3 sequence is CSPLAGETQYF. The CDR3 DNA sequence: TGCAGTCCATTAGCGGGAGAGACCCAGTACTTC.

V usage is TRBV7-8 and J usage is TRBJ2-4; tentatively, D is TRBD1 (6 bases). In germline, CDR1 is SGHVS, CDR2 FQNEAQ. The CDR3 runs to 20 residues. V was trimmed by 5 bases and J by 0 bases, leaving 26 bases between them. The CDR3 bases are TGTGCCAGCAGCCCACTTCGGGGAGCGTTAAAGGGGGAAGCCAAAAACATTCAGTACTTC. It codes for CASSPLRGALKGEAKNIQYF.

The chain is built from TRBV2 and TRBJ1-3; D possibly corresponds to TRBD1 (5 bases). The germline V gene encodes CDR1 SNHLY and CDR2 FYNNEI. The CDR3 is made up of 13 amino acids. With 6 bases removed from V and 4 bases from J, the gap between germline ends came to 10 bases. The CDR3 is CASSRDSGNTIYF. The CDR3 DNA reads as TGTGCCAGCAGCAGGGATTCAGGAAACACCATATATTTT.

The V and J genes are TRBV2 and TRBJ1-6; a possible D gene is TRBD1 (5 bases). Looked up from germline, CDR1 is SNHLY and CDR2 is FYNNEI. The CDR3 runs to 15 residues. V shed 7 bases and J shed 13 bases, with 23 bases lying between them. The CDR3 nucleotides read TGTGCCAGCATCGCACAGGAGGCCCTTAGCGGGCCCCTCCACTTT. Amino acid sequence: CASIAQEALSGPLHF.

V gene TRBV20-1 combines with J gene TRBJ1-4; no clear D gene. The germline V gene encodes CDR1 DFQATT and CDR2 SNEGSKA (reference sequence). The CDR3 is made up of 14 amino acids. V lost 3 bases to trimming and J lost 3 bases, with 11 bases between them. Here the CDR3 reads CSASRRVANEKLFF. The CDR3 DNA follows: TGCAGTGCTAGTAGGAGAGTAGCTAATGAAAAACTGTTTTTT.

The chain links TRBV29-1 to TRBJ1-4; 7 positions agree with TRBD1. The CDR3 totals 13 residues. Germline V gene lookup returns CDR1 SQVTM and CDR2 ANQGSEA. J gave up 4 bases and V 6 bases, and 5 bases lay outside the gene matches. The CDR3 region has the DNA TGCAGCGTCCAGACAGGGAATAATGAAAAACTGTTTTTT. Its protein is CSVQTGNNEKLFF.